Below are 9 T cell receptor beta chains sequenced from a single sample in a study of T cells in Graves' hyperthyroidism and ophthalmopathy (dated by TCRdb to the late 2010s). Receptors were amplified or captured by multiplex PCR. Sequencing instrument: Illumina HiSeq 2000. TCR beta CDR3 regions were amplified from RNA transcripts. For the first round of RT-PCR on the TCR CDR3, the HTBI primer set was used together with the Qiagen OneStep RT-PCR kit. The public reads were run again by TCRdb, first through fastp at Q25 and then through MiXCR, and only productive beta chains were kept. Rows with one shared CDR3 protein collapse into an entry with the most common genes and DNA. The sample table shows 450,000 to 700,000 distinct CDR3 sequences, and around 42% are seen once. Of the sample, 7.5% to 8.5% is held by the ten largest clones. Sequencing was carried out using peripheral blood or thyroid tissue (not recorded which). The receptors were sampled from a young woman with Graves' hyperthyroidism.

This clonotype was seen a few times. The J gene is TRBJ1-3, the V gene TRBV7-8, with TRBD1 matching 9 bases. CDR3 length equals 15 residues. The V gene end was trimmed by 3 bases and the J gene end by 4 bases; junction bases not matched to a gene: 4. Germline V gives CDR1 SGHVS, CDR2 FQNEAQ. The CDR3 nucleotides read TGTGCCAGCAGCTTCGGACAGGGGAGCGGAAACACCATATATTTT. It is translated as CASSFGQGSGNTIYF.

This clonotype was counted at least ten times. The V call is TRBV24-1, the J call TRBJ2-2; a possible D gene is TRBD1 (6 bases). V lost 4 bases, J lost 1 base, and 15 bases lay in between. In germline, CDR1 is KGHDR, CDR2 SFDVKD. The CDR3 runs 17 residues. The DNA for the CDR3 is TGTGCCACCAGTGAGCCTCCAGGGGCGATGAACACCGGGGAGCTGTTTTTT. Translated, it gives CATSEPPGAMNTGELFF.

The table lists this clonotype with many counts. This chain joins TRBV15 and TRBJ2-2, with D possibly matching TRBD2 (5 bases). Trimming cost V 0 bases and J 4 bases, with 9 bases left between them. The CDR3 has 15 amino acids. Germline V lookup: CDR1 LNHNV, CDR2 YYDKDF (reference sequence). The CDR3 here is CATSRDMAGTGELFF. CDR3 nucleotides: TGTGCCACCAGCAGAGATATGGCGGGCACCGGGGAGCTGTTTTTT.

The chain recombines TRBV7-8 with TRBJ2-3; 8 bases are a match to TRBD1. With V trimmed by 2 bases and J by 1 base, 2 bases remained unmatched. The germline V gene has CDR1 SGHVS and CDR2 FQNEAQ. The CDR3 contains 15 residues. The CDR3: CASSLRDRRTDTQYF. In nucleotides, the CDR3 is TGTGCCAGCAGCTTACGGGACAGGCGCACAGATACGCAGTATTTT.

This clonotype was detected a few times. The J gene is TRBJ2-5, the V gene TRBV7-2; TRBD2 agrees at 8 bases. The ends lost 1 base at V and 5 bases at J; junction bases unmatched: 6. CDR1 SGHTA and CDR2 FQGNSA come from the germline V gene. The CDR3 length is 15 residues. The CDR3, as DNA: TGTGCCAGCAGCTTAGGAGCGGGAGAAGGCGAGACCCAGTACTTC. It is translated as CASSLGAGEGETQYF.

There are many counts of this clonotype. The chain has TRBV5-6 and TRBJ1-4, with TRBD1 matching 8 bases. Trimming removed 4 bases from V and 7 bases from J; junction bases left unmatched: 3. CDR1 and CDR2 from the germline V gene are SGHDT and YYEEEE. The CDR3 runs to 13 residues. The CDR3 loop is CASSLGQAEKLFF. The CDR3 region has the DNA TGTGCCAGCAGCCTGGGACAGGCTGAAAAACTGTTTTTT. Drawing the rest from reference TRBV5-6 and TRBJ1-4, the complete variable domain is DAGVTQSPTHLIKTRGQQVTLRCSPKSGHDTVSWYQQALGQGPQFIFQYYEEEERQRGNFPDRFSGHQFPNYSSELNVNALLLGDSALYLCASSLGQAEKLFFGSGTQLSVL.

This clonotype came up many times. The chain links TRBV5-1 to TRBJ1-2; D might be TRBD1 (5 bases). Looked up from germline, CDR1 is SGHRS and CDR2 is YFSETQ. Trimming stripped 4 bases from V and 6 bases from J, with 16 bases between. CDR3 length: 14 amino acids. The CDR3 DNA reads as TGCGCCAGCAGCCCGGGAGGGGAATCGCATGGCTACACCTTC. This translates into CASSPGGESHGYTF.

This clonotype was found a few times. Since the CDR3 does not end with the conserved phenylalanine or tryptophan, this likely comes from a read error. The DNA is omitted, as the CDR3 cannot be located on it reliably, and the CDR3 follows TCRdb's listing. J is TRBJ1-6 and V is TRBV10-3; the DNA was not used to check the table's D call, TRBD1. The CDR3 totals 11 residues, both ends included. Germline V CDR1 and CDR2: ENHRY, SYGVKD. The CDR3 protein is CAISGPSAPTG.

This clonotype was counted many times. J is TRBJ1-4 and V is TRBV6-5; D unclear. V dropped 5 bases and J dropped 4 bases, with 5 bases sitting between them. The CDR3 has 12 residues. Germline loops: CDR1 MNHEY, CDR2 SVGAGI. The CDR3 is CASSGSNEKLFF. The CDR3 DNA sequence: TGTGCCAGCAGTGGGAGTAATGAAAAACTGTTTTTT.